These 21 T cell receptor beta chains were sequenced from one sample in a study of Graves' ophthalmopathy and Graves' hyperthyroidism. RNA transcripts were the source from which TCR beta CDR3 regions were amplified. An initial RT-PCR round employing HTBI primers preceded a second-round multiplex PCR. TCRdb used MiXCR to reprocess the multiplex PCR reads, holding one entry per CDR3 protein. The table lists over a million distinct CDR3 sequences, 35% to 40% of them singletons. Specimen: peripheral blood or thyroid tissue (not recorded which). The receptors were gathered from an adult man with Graves' hyperthyroidism.

This clonotype was counted only a few times. This sequence joins TRBV5-6 and TRBJ2-7; the D gene is possibly TRBD1 (5 bases). With 4 bases removed from V and 0 bases from J, the gap between germline ends came to 17 bases. CDR3 length equals 16 residues. Germline CDR1 is SGHDT and CDR2 is YYEEEE. CDR3 DNA sequence: TGTGCCAGCAGCACAAAACAGGTCCCAACCTCCTACGAGCAGTACTTC. Translation: CASSTKQVPTSYEQYF.

A note on this clonotype: A much larger clone differs by one base, so this may be a read error. This sequence joins TRBV20-1 and TRBJ2-7, with TRBD2 identical over 7 bases. The CDR3 runs 14 residues. The ends lost 4 bases at V and 3 bases at J; junction bases unmatched: 9. Germline-derived CDR1 and CDR2 are DFQATT and SNEGSKA (reference sequence). The CDR3 region has the DNA TGCAGTGCTATCCTAGTGGGGGGGGTCTACGAGCAGTACTTC. It translates to CSAILVGGVYEQYF.

Details on this clonotype: A junction boundary mismatches the germline segment, possibly from a read error. The chain combines TRBV10-3 with TRBJ2-7; the D gene could be TRBD1 or TRBD2 (5 bases each). The CDR3 loop spans 14 amino acids. In germline, CDR1 is ENHRY, CDR2 SYGVKD. This chain's CDR3 is CASSYSGPMREQYF. The CDR3 DNA reads TGTGCCAGCAGTTACTCGGGGCCGATGCGGGAGCAGTACTTC.

The chain combines TRBV13 with TRBJ2-7; D remains unclear. The CDR3 is 13 amino acids. The germline V and J ends were trimmed by 5 bases and 0 bases, with 8 bases remaining between them. CDR1 is PRHDT, CDR2 FYEKMQ, per germline (reference sequence). The CDR3 protein is CASSHLISYEQYF. The CDR3 DNA reads as TGTGCCAGCAGCCATTTAATCTCCTACGAGCAGTACTTC.

Comments on this clonotype: At one of its ends the junction is not consistent with the germline gene, which may arise from a read error. The chain joins TRBV7-8 to TRBJ2-7; D gene unclear. This CDR3 spans 12 amino acids. Per germline, CDR1 SGHVS and CDR2 FQNEAQ. Here the CDR3 reads CASSLPSYEQHF. The CDR3 DNA is TGTGCCAGCAGCTTGCCGTCCTACGAGCAGCACTTC.

This chain joins TRBV9 and TRBJ2-7; 12 bases fit TRBD1. V lost 5 bases, J lost 8 bases, and 8 bases stayed unmatched. This CDR3 has 14 amino acids. Germline V gene data show CDR1 as SGDLS and CDR2 as YYNGEE. The CDR3 reads CASSPPGTGGKQYF. The CDR3 DNA is TGTGCCAGCAGTCCGCCCGGGACAGGGGGCAAGCAGTACTTC.

This clonotype was recorded a few times. The rearrangement links TRBV6-5 to TRBJ1-2, with TRBD1 identical over 8 bases. The V segment lost 6 bases and the J segment 8 bases; nucleotides outside the gene matches: 8. The CDR3 consists of 13 residues. Germline V gene sequence: CDR1 MNHEY, CDR2 SVGAGI. This chain's CDR3 is CASRRDRGVGYTF. CDR3 sequence (DNA): TGTGCCAGCAGGCGCGACAGGGGAGTCGGCTACACCTTC.

Only a few counts were recorded for this clonotype. The chain has TRBV6-6 and TRBJ2-7; 9 nucleotides line up with TRBD1. CDR1 is MNHNY, CDR2 SVGAGI, per germline (reference sequence). The CDR3 sequence is 12 residues long. V lost 8 bases and J lost 6; bases outside the gene matches: 5. The CDR3: CASSWTGAEQYF. As DNA, the CDR3 is TGTGCCAGCTCTTGGACAGGGGCCGAGCAGTACTTC.

V gene TRBV12-5 combines with J gene TRBJ1-1, with D unclear. The CDR3 spans 16 residues. CDR1 LGHNT and CDR2 FRNRAP come from the germline V gene. Trimming removed 2 bases at V and 7 bases at J, with 20 bases between. CDR3 protein: CASGLTRTTLVGEAFF. CDR3 bases: TGTGCTAGTGGTTTGACCCGGACGACCCTGGTGGGTGAAGCTTTCTTT.

The genes are TRBV11-1 and TRBJ2-7; 10 nucleotides line up with TRBD2. V lost 8 bases to trimming and J lost 3 bases; unmatched junction nucleotides: 16. The CDR3 has 17 residues. Germline V lookup: CDR1 SGHAT, CDR2 FQDESV (reference sequence). For the CDR3, the DNA is TGTGCCAGCGTTGAAGCGGGAGAGCGGGGGGGCCTCTACGAGCAGTACTTC. As protein: CASVEAGERGGLYEQYF.

The chain has TRBV20-1 and TRBJ2-7; TRBD1 is a possible D gene (5 bases). The length of the CDR3 is 16 residues. Germline V gene data show CDR1 as DFQATT and CDR2 as SNEGSKA (reference sequence). Between the trimmed V and J ends, which lost 0 bases and 0 bases, there was a span of 15 bases. The CDR3 here is CSARDGARDSSYEQYF. CDR3 nucleotide sequence: TGCAGTGCTAGAGATGGGGCAAGAGACAGCTCCTACGAGCAGTACTTC.

The genes are TRBV12-3 or TRBV12-4 and TRBJ2-5; 8 nucleotides align to TRBD1. This CDR3 has 13 residues. Germline trimming cut 5 bases from V and 4 bases from J; bases unmatched to any gene: 3. The CDR3 nucleotides are TGTGCCAGCAGTGCGGACAGGGTAGAGACCCAGTACTTC. Encoded protein: CASSADRVETQYF.

This clonotype has more than one count but fewer than ten. At one end the junction does not follow the germline gene, possibly because of a read error. This chain links TRBV20-1 with TRBJ1-1, with a tentative D call TRBD1 (5 bases). Germline V CDR1 and CDR2: DFQATT, SNEGSKA (reference sequence). This CDR3 has 14 residues. CDR3 sequence (DNA): TGCAGTGCTAGATCAGGGATCTGGAACACTGGAGCTTTCTTT. It specifies CSARSGIWNTGAFF.

This clonotype showed up many times. CDR3 sequence reads: CASRRGEGFETQYF. CDR3 nucleotides: TGTGCCAGCAGGAGGGGTGAGGGTTTTGAGACCCAGTACTTC. J is TRBJ2-5 and V is TRBV6-5; the D call may be TRBD1 or TRBD2 (5 bases each). Between the trimmed V and J ends, which lost 6 bases and 5 bases, there was a span of 16 bases. Germline values: CDR1 MNHEY, CDR2 SVGAGI. This CDR3 is 14 amino acids long.

This sequence joins TRBV10-3 and TRBJ1-2; D perhaps matches TRBD1 (5 bases). V gave up 0 bases and J gave up 7 bases, with 9 bases separating them. This CDR3 contains 13 residues. Germline lookup yields CDR1 ENHRY and CDR2 SYGVKD. CDR3 sequence (DNA): TGTGCCATCAGTGAGTCTGACAGCTGTGGCTACACCTTC. Its protein product is CAISESDSCGYTF.

This clonotype was observed a few times. The rearrangement links TRBV7-6 to TRBJ2-5; D gene ambiguous. Germline CDR1 and CDR2: SGHVS and FNYEAQ. V dropped 1 base and J dropped 2 bases, with 11 bases sitting between them. The CDR3 consists of 15 residues. CDR3 nucleotide sequence: TGTGCCAGCAGCTTAGAAGCCCGATCTCAAGAGACCCAGTACTTC. As protein: CASSLEARSQETQYF.

The chain uses TRBV6-5 and TRBJ2-5, with D unclear. CDR3 length: 13 residues. In germline, CDR1 is MNHEY, CDR2 SVGAGI. The V gene lost 4 bases and the J gene lost 6 bases, with 12 bases spanning the gap. CDR3 DNA sequence: TGTGCCAGCAGTTCCGTTGGGCTGAAGACCCAGTACTTC. Residues: CASSSVGLKTQYF.

Many counts were recorded for this clonotype. The chain joins TRBV7-2 to TRBJ1-4; D gene uncertain. In germline, CDR1 is SGHTA, CDR2 FQGNSA. V lost 5 bases and J lost 6, with 13 bases in between. The CDR3 length is 14 residues. DNA for the CDR3: TGTGCCAGCAGCCCTCTAAGAAGGGATGAAAAACTGTTTTTT. Its translation is CASSPLRRDEKLFF.

The chain couples TRBV9 to TRBJ2-5; the match to TRBD2 covers 8 bases. Germline V gene sequence: CDR1 SGDLS, CDR2 YYNGEE. CDR3 length equals 16 residues. Trimming took 0 bases from V and 5 from J; bases not matched to a gene: 9. The CDR3: CASSVGGGGLGETQYF. The CDR3 DNA reads TGTGCCAGCAGCGTAGGGGGCGGGGGGCTCGGGGAGACCCAGTACTTC.

A few counts support this clonotype. V is TRBV20-1 and J is TRBJ1-5; D gene unclear. Germline CDR1 DFQATT, CDR2 SNEGSKA (reference sequence). This CDR3 is 13 amino acids long. Trimming left V 4 bases short and J 1 base short, with 8 bases between. CDR3 nucleotide sequence: TGCAGTGCTACGGTACAGAGCAATCAGCCCCAGCATTTT. Protein: CSATVQSNQPQHF.

The chain couples TRBV4-3 to TRBJ1-5, with 8 bases that match TRBD1. CDR1 LGHNA and CDR2 YSLEER come from the germline V gene. The CDR3 totals 16 residues. With 2 bases clipped from V and 6 bases from J, the junction kept 9 bases outside the gene matches. The DNA of the CDR3 is TGCGCCAGCAGCCAACTACCCGGACAGGGAGGTCAGCCCCAGCATTTT. The encoded protein is CASSQLPGQGGQPQHF.